A single sample is the source of the 11 T cell receptor beta chains below, sequenced in a study of PD-1 blockade in classical Hodgkin lymphoma. Brentuximab vedotin exposure varied, and every patient relapsed after autologous stem cell transplantation. Profiled with immunoSEQ multiplex PCR; TCRdb holds only in-frame clones, not every one. The sample shows about 34,000 clones, over 65% of them seen only once. The sequencing used peripheral blood mononuclear cells (PBMCs), collected before the second cycle of nivolumab. These receptor sequences come from a human donor with classical Hodgkin lymphoma.

The chain is built from TRBV9 and TRBJ1-2; D remains unclear. Germline values: CDR1 SGDLS, CDR2 YYNGEE. The CDR3 is 13 amino acids. The ends were cut back, 0 bases at V and 6 bases at J, with 9 bases in the middle. The DNA of the CDR3 is TGTGCCAGCAGCGTAGGATGGGAGGATGGCTACACCTTC. It translates to CASSVGWEDGYTF. Full variable domain (remainder filled in from reference TRBV9 and TRBJ1-2): DSGVTQTPKHLITATGQRVTLRCSPRSGDLSVYWYQQSLDQGLQFLIQYYNGEERAKGNILERFSAQQFPDLHSELNLSSLELGDSALYFCASSVGWEDGYTFGSGTRLTVV.

This clone was seen only a few times. This chain links TRBV9 with TRBJ1-2, with no clear D. V was clipped by 4 bases and J by 8 bases, with 15 bases between them. The CDR3 is 13 amino acids. Germline CDR1 SGDLS, CDR2 YYNGEE. The CDR3 region is CASSKDTWMGYTF. CDR3 coding DNA: TGTGCCAGCAGCAAAGACACCTGGATGGGCTACACCTTC.

The genes are TRBV29-1 and TRBJ1-2, with TRBD1 matching over 9 bases. The germline V gene has CDR1 SQVTM and CDR2 ANQGSEA. This CDR3 has 13 amino acids. V was clipped by 4 bases and J by 6 bases; unmatched bases: 6. This CDR3 reads CSVAQGANNGYTF. DNA for the CDR3: TGCAGCGTTGCACAGGGGGCGAATAATGGCTACACCTTC.

The V call is TRBV7-9, the J call TRBJ1-4, with no clear D. The CDR3 has 12 residues. CDR1 is SEHNR, CDR2 FQNEAQ, per germline (reference sequence). Trimming took 4 bases from V and 10 from J, leaving 10 bases between them. Here the CDR3 reads CASSSDAVKLFF. The CDR3 coding sequence is TGTGCCAGCAGCTCCGACGCCGTAAAACTGTTTTTT.

This chain connects TRBV7-3 to TRBJ2-1; D tentatively fits TRBD1 or TRBD2 (5 bases each). Germline CDR1 reads SGHTA; CDR2 reads FQGTGA. The CDR3 is 15 residues long. V dropped 5 bases and J dropped 0 bases, with 11 bases sitting between them. The CDR3 DNA reads TGTGCCAGCAGCCCTACGGGACCCTCCTACAATGAGCAGTTCTTC. This sequence encodes CASSPTGPSYNEQFF.

The chain has TRBV2 and TRBJ2-3, with TRBD2 as a possible D gene (5 bases). The CDR3 totals 14 residues. Germline V gives CDR1 SNHLY, CDR2 FYNNEI. Trimming pared 4 bases from V and 6 bases from J, leaving 14 bases between. The CDR3 loop reads CASSGGLVGDTQYF. For the CDR3, the DNA is TGTGCCAGCAGTGGTGGACTGGTCGGCGATACGCAGTATTTT.

This sequence joins TRBV6-5 and TRBJ2-3; 8 nucleotides line up with TRBD1. There are 15 residues in the CDR3. V shed 5 bases and J 5 bases; nucleotides not matched to a gene: 9. Looked up from germline, CDR1 is MNHEY and CDR2 is SVGAGI. CDR3: CASSLTRGRRDTQYF. Written as DNA, the CDR3 is TGTGCCAGCAGTCTTACCAGGGGGCGTAGAGATACGCAGTATTTT.

The chain is built from TRBV5-5 and TRBJ2-1, with a weak D call TRBD1 (6 bases). Germline assignment: CDR1 SGHKS and CDR2 YYEKEE (reference sequence). The CDR3 totals 17 residues. With 4 bases removed from V and 3 bases from J, the gap between germline ends came to 20 bases. The CDR3 bases are TGTGCCAGCAGCCAAGGAGGCGTCAGGGGCGTCTACAATGAGCAGTTCTTC. This gives the protein CASSQGGVRGVYNEQFF.

CDR3 protein: CATSVDRNTEAFF. As DNA, the CDR3 is TGTGCCACCAGCGTTGACAGGAACACTGAAGCTTTCTTT. J is TRBJ1-1 and V is TRBV15; D possibly corresponds to TRBD1 (5 bases). Germline V gives CDR1 LNHNV, CDR2 YYDKDF (reference sequence). The V end lost 5 bases, the J end lost 1 base, and 8 bases lay between the germline ends. This CDR3 has 13 residues. The complete variable domain, with remaining parts taken from reference TRBV15 and TRBJ1-1, reads DAMVIQNPRYQVTQFGKPVTLSCSQTLNHNVMYWYQQKSSQAPKLLFHYYDKDFNNEADTPDNFQSRRPNTSFCFLDIRSPGLGDTAMYLCATSVDRNTEAFFGQGTRLTVV.

This sequence joins TRBV6-4 and TRBJ2-7; weak D call: TRBD1 (5 bases). Germline V gene lookup returns CDR1 MRHNA and CDR2 SNTAGT. The CDR3 length is 12 residues. The V and J ends lost 10 bases and 0 bases respectively, with 10 bases between them. The CDR3 reads CANWTSSYEQYF. The DNA of the CDR3 is TGTGCCAACTGGACAAGCTCCTACGAGCAGTACTTC.

The chain is built from TRBV5-1 and TRBJ2-3, with TRBD2 matching 8 bases. The CDR3 extends over 16 amino acids. J lost 2 bases, V lost 2 bases, and 7 bases had no gene match. Germline V gives CDR1 SGHRS, CDR2 YFSETQ. CDR3 sequence: CASSLLGGANTDTQYF. As DNA, the CDR3 is TGCGCCAGCAGCTTACTCGGGGGGGCCAACACAGATACGCAGTATTTT.